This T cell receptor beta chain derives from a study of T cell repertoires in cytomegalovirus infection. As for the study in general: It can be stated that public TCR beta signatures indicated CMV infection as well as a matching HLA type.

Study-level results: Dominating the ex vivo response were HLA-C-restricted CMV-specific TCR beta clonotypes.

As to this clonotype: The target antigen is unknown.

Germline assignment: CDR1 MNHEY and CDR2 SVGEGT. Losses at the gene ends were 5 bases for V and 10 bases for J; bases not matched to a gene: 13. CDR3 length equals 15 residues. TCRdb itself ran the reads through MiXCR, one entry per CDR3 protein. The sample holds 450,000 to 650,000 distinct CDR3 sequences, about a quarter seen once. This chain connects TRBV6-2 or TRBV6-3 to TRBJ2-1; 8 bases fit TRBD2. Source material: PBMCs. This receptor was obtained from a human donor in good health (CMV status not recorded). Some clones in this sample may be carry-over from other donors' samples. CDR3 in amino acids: CASSTSRAGGREQFF. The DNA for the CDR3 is TGTGCCAGCAGTACCTCTCGGGCGGGAGGTAGGGAGCAGTTCTTC.